This T cell receptor (beta chain) was recovered during a study of T cells in Graves' hyperthyroidism and ophthalmopathy (dated by TCRdb to between 2018 and 2021). Turning to the overall study: To identify TCR V-J signatures that set the groups apart, the researchers used a discovery cohort of 90 to 100 patients, made up of some 41 with Graves' ophthalmopathy and 55 to 65 with stable Graves' hyperthyroidism. Whether ophthalmopathy could be predicted prospectively was tested in an independent validation cohort made up of under 20 hyperthyroidism patients plus 17 patients who later progressed to ophthalmopathy. The 100 or so discovery patients were randomly split 7:3 into training and test sets. Thyroid tissue and blood T-cell repertoires from six Graves' hyperthyroidism patients were also compared in the study. Once sampling was done, hyperthyroidism patients were given methimazole at a starting dose of 30 mg daily, whereas ophthalmopathy patients were given high-dose intravenous methylprednisolone. The paper describes TCR Vbeta CDR3 sequencing of 135 peripheral blood samples, made up of some 42 ophthalmopathy patients, over 70 hyperthyroidism patients and roughly 17 progressor patients. Study-level results and caveats: In validation, progression to ophthalmopathy was predicted by the model with 70.59% sensitivity and approximately 78% specificity, a median of 6.5 months before onset. Most expanded thyroid clonotypes (frequency above 0.001) were also detected in blood, a finding suggesting that blood repertoires may reflect thyroid immune responses. Sample size was not statistically predetermined, and blinding of investigators to group allocation was not performed. In cross-validation, a model built on a 13 V-J signature told ophthalmopathy apart from stable hyperthyroidism with over 85% sensitivity and approximately 81% specificity, and in testing the same model reached 80%/75%.

As encoded in the germline V gene (reference sequence), CDR1 is SEHNR while CDR2 is FQNEAQ. The trim is 1 base for V and 0 bases for J, with a gap of 9 bases between the germline ends. From the cysteine through the phenylalanine, the CDR3 covers 15 amino acids. Only the CDR3 region is kept as DNA, spanning 45 bases read in frame from base 1. The study excluded patients with uncontrolled infections, other autoimmune diseases, pregnancy or lactation. Diagnoses relied on clinical symptoms, serum thyroxine and TRAb, thyroid ultrasound and orbital computed tomography. Total RNA was extracted with Trizol reagent, and quality was checked on an Agilent 2100 Bioanalyzer. This clonotype showed up just once. It has no known antigen specificity. Qualities for individual bases were not recorded, and no much larger clone is one base off. Evidence from a single read is weak. The TCR beta CDR3 regions were amplified from the RNA transcripts. The first round of RT-PCR for the TCR CDR3 was performed with the HTBI primer set and the Qiagen OneStep RT-PCR kit. A second multiplex PCR round built the libraries, followed by size selection and purification. Libraries were sequenced paired-end with 100 bp reads on an Illumina HiSeq2000. For the original study's pipeline: Raw data were processed with SOAPnuke, discarding reads with adapters, uncalled bases, mean Phred below 15, or no exact constant-primer or identifier match. COPE v1.2.5 was used to merge high-quality paired reads, and clonotypes were defined as unique nucleotide sequences. Clonotypes were aligned to IMGT TRBV, TRBD and TRBJ reference segments using MiTCR v1.1. Analysis was restricted to V-J combinations with a frequency above 0.0001, which covered roughly 99% of repertoires. The TCS score was defined as F50 (clonal expansion) divided by E x V (chaos), with BLOSUM62-based TCRdist calculated between CDR3 peptides within each V-J. Welch's t-statistics and random forest reduced fewer than 550 V-J features to roughly 13, which were used in a naive Bayes classifier (R e1071). Thyroid-blood repertoire similarity was quantified with the Morisita-Horn index. Using fastp at Q25 and MiXCR, TCRdb reprocessed the public reads and kept productive beta chains. All rows with the same CDR3 protein become a single entry with the most common DNA and genes. The V and J calls here are based on TCRdb, not the publication. The sample records 480,000 or so distinct CDR3 sequences, 35% to 50% of which are singletons. The ten most abundant clones make up around 44% of the sample.

Sequenced input: peripheral blood or thyroid tissue (not recorded which). The sequence derives from an adult woman with Graves' disease, either hyperthyroidism or ophthalmopathy (not recorded which). The chain uses TRBV7-9 and TRBJ1-1; there is no confident call for the D gene. The sequenced DNA is TGTGCCAGCAGCTTAGGGTCCGGGGTGAACACTGAAGCTTTCTTT. The translation is CASSLGSGVNTEAFF.